The rows below give T cell receptor beta chains drawn from one sample of a study of patients and donors after allogeneic stem cell transplantation. TCRdb reprocessed the RT-PCR reads via MiXCR and lists one record per CDR3 protein. This sample has roughly 880,000 distinct CDR3 sequences, with 15% to 20% found just once. Sequencing used blood, either unsorted or a sorted T cell fraction (not recorded which). The receptors here all came from a human donor who was either an allogeneic HSCT recipient or a stem cell or donor lymphocyte infusion donor (not recorded which). It is not recorded whose cells these are; they may come from a transplant donor. CDR3s include the opening cysteine and the closing phenylalanine or tryptophan. The order of the fields is V gene, J gene, D gene, CDR3 protein. A D gene is named only where the DNA matches it firmly.

>TRBV6-2/TRBV6-3|TRBJ2-2|NA
CASKTDMGTGELFF
>TRBV12-3/TRBV12-4|TRBJ2-3|NA
CASSGSMGGALRGTQYF
>TRBV3-1|TRBJ1-5|NA
CASSQESTGAQHF
>TRBV16|TRBJ1-2|NA
CASRGQRLNYGYTF
>TRBV28|TRBJ1-2|NA
CASSLKGGTKNYGYTF
>TRBV18|TRBJ1-5|NA
CASSLSGRNNNQPQHF
>TRBV6-2/TRBV6-3|TRBJ1-2|NA
CASSYWGGSGYTF
>TRBV20-1|TRBJ2-7|NA
CSAIDGRGYEQYF
>TRBV24-1|TRBJ2-2|TRBD1
CATRKGQGASGELFF
>TRBV12-3/TRBV12-4|TRBJ1-1|NA
CASSLTPQKGTEAFF
>TRBV6-1|TRBJ2-2|NA
CASSMGVTGELFF
>TRBV13|TRBJ2-2|TRBD1
CASSLTGGAGTGELFF
>TRBV20-1|TRBJ2-5|TRBD1
CSARPTGGLETQYF
>TRBV29-1|TRBJ2-5|TRBD2
CSVVEREGRETQYF
>TRBV6-5|TRBJ1-4|NA
CASSYSRDREKLFF
>TRBV20-1|TRBJ2-7|TRBD2
CSARAGVPYEQYF
>TRBV5-1|TRBJ2-5|NA
CASSWTGDSQETQYF
>TRBV28|TRBJ2-1|NA
CASSIASLEQFF
>TRBV7-3|TRBJ2-1|TRBD2
CASSFGGGKYNEQFF
>TRBV3-1|TRBJ2-7|NA
CASSQDWRSGSPYEQYF
>TRBV12-3/TRBV12-4|TRBJ1-2|TRBD1
CASSPTGIYGYTF
>TRBV12-5|TRBJ1-3|TRBD1
CASGPGTAGNTIYF
>TRBV6-1|TRBJ2-1|NA
CASRKGVSSYNEQFF
>TRBV5-1|TRBJ2-7|NA
CASSFGVHYEQYF
>TRBV7-3|TRBJ1-1|NA
CASSLTGGAGNTEAFF
>TRBV12-3/TRBV12-4|TRBJ2-2|TRBD2
CASSSGLARELFF
>TRBV27|TRBJ1-2|TRBD1
CASSLLLGGGYTF
>TRBV18|TRBJ1-2|NA
CASSPNWADGYTF
>TRBV2|TRBJ2-5|NA
CASSGEETLYF
>TRBV20-1|TRBJ2-7|TRBD2
CSAGRLADSSEQYF
>TRBV5-6|TRBJ2-7|TRBD1
CASSVPGTAGEQYF
>TRBV5-1|TRBJ2-5|TRBD1
CASSLKGQVETQYF
>TRBV20-1|TRBJ2-3|NA
CSASPTSRADTQYF
>TRBV4-3|TRBJ1-2|NA
CASSQDRATNYGYTF
>TRBV12-3/TRBV12-4|TRBJ1-5|NA
CASTESPKSNQPQHF
>TRBV4-3|TRBJ2-2|NA
CASSQDSKLTGELFF
>TRBV3-1|TRBJ2-1|TRBD2
CASSQVGGGGNEQFF
>TRBV5-6|TRBJ1-1|NA
CASSLGGDMAFF
>TRBV12-3/TRBV12-4|TRBJ2-1|TRBD2
CASSPLPLAGVDNEQFF
>TRBV28|TRBJ1-1|NA
CASSPWGAGTEAFF
>TRBV7-2|TRBJ1-5|TRBD1
CASSFSRDRNQPQHF
>TRBV28|TRBJ2-7|NA
CANTGSTLDEQYF
>TRBV12-3/TRBV12-4|TRBJ1-4|TRBD1
CASSLSGQFEKLFF
>TRBV12-5|TRBJ2-5|TRBD2
CASGSGLAVYQETQYF
>TRBV7-3|TRBJ2-3|TRBD2
CASSPPSGEADTQYF
>TRBV29-1|TRBJ2-3|NA
CSVGVRRARDTQYF
>TRBV5-5|TRBJ1-2|NA
CASKDGDRFGYTF
>TRBV25-1|TRBJ1-1|NA
CASGEGEAFF
>TRBV20-1|TRBJ2-3|TRBD2
CSAASGRGADTQYF
>TRBV27|TRBJ2-7|NA
CASSLEGVGSYEQYF
>TRBV30|TRBJ2-7|TRBD2
CAWTASGSYEQYF
>TRBV15|TRBJ1-2|NA
CATSRDMTDADYGYTF
>TRBV20-1|TRBJ2-1|NA
CSAGKGQFF